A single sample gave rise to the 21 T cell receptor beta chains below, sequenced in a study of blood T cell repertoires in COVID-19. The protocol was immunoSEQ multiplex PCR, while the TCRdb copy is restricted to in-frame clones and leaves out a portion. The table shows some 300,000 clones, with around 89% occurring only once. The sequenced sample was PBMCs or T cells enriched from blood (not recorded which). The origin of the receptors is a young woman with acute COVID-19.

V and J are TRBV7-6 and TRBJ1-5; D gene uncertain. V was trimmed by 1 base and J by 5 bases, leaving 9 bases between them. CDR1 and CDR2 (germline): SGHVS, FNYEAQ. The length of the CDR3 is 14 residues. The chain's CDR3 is CASSLEAADQPQHF. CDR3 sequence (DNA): TGTGCCAGCAGCTTAGAGGCGGCGGATCAGCCCCAGCATTTT.

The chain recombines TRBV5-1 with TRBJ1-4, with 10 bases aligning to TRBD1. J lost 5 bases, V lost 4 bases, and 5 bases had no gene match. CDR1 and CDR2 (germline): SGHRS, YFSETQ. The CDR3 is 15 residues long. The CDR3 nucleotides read TGCGCCAGCAGCGTGACAGGGGGCGGGAATGAAAAACTGTTTTTT. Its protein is CASSVTGGGNEKLFF. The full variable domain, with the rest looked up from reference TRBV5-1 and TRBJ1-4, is KAGVTQTPRYLIKTRGQQVTLSCSPISGHRSVSWYQQTPGQGLQFLFEYFSETQRNKGNFPGRFSGRQFSNSRSEMNVSTLELGDSALYLCASSVTGGGNEKLFFGSGTQLSVL.

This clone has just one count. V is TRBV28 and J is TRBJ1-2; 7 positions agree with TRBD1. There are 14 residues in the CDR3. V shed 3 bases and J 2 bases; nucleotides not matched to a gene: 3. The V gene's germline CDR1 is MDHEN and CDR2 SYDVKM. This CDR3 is CASSFVDRNYGYTF. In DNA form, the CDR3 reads TGTGCCAGCAGTTTTGTGGACAGGAACTATGGCTACACCTTC.

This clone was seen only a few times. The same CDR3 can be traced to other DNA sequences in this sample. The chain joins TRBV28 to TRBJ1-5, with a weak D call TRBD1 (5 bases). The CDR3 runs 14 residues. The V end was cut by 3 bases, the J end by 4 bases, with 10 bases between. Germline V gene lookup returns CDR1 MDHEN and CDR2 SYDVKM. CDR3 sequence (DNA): TGTGCCAGCAGTTTGGGTCAGGGTAATCAGCCCCAGCATTTT. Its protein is CASSLGQGNQPQHF.

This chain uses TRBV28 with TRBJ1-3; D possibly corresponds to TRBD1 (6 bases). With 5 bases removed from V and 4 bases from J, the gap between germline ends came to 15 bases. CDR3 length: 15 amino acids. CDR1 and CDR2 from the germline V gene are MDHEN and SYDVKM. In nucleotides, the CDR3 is TGTGCCAGCAGTATAATTACAGGGCGAGGAAACACCATATATTTT. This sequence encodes CASSIITGRGNTIYF.

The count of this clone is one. This CDR3 is CASSFPPGEVSTEAFF. The DNA of the CDR3 is TGTGCCAGCAGTTTCCCCCCCGGGGAAGTAAGCACTGAAGCTTTCTTT. The chain employs TRBV28 and TRBJ1-1; no clear D. V lost 3 bases and J lost 4, with 18 bases in between. Germline assignment: CDR1 MDHEN and CDR2 SYDVKM. The CDR3 length is 16 residues.

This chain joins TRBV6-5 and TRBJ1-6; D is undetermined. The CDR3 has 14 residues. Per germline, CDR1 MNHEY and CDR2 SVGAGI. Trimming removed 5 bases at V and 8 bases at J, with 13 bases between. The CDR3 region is CASSTPDGDSPLHF. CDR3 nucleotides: TGTGCCAGCAGTACCCCGGACGGGGATTCACCCCTCCACTTT.

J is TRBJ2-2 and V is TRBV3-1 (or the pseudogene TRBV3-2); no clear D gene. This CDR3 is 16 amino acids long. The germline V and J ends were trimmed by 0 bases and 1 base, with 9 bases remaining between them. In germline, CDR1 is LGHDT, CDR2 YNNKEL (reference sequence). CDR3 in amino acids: CASSQEFERNTGELFF. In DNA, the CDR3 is TGTGCCAGCAGCCAAGAGTTCGAGCGGAACACCGGGGAGCTGTTTTTT.

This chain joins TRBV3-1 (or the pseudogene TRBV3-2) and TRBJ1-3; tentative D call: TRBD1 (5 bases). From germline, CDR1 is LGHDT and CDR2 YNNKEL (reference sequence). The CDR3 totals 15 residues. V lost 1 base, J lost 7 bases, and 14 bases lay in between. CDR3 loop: CASSQVLTGGNTIYF. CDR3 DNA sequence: TGTGCCAGCAGCCAAGTCCTAACCGGGGGGAACACCATATATTTT.

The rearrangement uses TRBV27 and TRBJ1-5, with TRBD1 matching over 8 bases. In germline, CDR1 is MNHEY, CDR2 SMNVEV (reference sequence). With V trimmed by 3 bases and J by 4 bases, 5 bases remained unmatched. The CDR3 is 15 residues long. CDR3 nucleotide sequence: TGTGCCAGCAGTTTCCTTGGACAGGGAAATCAGCCCCAGCATTTT. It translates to CASSFLGQGNQPQHF.

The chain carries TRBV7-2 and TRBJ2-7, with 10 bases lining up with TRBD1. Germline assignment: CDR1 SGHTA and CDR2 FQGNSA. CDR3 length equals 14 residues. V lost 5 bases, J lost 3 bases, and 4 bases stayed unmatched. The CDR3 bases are TGTGCCAGCAGCACCTGGGACAGGGGCTACGAGCAGTACTTC. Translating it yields CASSTWDRGYEQYF.

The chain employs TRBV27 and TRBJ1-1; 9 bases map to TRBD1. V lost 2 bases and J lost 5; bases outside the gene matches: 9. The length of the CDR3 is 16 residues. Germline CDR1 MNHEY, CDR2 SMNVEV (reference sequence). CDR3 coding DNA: TGTGCCAGCAGTTTACTGACAGGGGGGGGTAGAACTGAAGCTTTCTTT. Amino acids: CASSLLTGGGRTEAFF.

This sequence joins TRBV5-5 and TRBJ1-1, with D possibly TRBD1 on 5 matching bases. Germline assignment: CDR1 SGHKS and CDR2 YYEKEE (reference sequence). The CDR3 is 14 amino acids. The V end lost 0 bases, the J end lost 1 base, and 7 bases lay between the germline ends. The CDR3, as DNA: TGTGCCAGCAGCTTGGACAGGTGGAACACTGAAGCTTTCTTT. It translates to CASSLDRWNTEAFF. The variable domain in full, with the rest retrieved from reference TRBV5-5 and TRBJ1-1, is DAGVTQSPTHLIKTRGQQVTLRCSPISGHKSVSWYQQVLGQGPQFIFQYYEKEERGRGNFPDRFSARQFPNYSSELNVNALLLGDSALYLCASSLDRWNTEAFFGQGTRLTVV.

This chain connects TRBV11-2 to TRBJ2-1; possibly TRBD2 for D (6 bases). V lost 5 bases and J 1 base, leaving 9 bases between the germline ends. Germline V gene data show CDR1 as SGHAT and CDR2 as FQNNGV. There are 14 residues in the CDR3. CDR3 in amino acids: CASSLGSSYNEQFF. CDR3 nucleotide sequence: TGTGCCAGCAGCCTCGGGAGTTCCTACAATGAGCAGTTCTTC. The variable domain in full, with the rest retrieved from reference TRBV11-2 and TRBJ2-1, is EAGVAQSPRYKIIEKRQSVAFWCNPISGHATLYWYQQILGQGPKLLIQFQNNGVVDDSQLPKDRFSAERLKGVDSTLKIQPAKLEDSAVYLCASSLGSSYNEQFFGPGTRLTVL.

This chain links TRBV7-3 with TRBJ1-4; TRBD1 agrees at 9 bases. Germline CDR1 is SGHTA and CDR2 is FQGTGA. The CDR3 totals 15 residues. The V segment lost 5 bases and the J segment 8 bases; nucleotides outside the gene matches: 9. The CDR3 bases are TGTGCCAGCAGCACCGTGACAGGGGGGGAGGAAAAACTGTTTTTT. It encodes CASSTVTGGEEKLFF. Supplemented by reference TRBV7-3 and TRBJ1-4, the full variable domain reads GAGVSQTPSNKVTEKGKYVELRCDPISGHTALYWYRQSLGQGPEFLIYFQGTGAADDSGLPNDRFFAVRPEGSVSTLKIQRTERGDSAVYLCASSTVTGGEEKLFFGSGTQLSVL.

In nucleotides, the CDR3 is TGTGCCAGTAGTCCCCGGGGACAGAGCTCCTACAATGAGCAGTTCTTC. Translating it yields CASSPRGQSSYNEQFF. J is TRBJ2-1 and V is TRBV19, with 7 bases aligning to TRBD1. Germline CDR1 and CDR2: LNHDA and SQIVND (reference sequence). J lost 0 bases, V lost 5 bases, and 7 bases had no gene match. CDR3 length: 16 amino acids.

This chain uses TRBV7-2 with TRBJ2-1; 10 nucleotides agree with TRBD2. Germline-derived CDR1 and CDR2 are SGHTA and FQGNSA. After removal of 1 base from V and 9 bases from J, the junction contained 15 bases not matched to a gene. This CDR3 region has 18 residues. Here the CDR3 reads CASSLEGGLAGVKGEQFF. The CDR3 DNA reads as TGTGCCAGCAGCTTAGAAGGGGGCCTAGCGGGAGTAAAAGGTGAGCAGTTCTTC.

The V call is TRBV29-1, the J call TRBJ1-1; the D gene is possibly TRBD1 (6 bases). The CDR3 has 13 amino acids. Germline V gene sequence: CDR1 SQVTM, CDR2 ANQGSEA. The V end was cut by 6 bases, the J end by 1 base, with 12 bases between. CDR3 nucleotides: TGCAGCGTGGGGGCCGCCGGGAACACTGAAGCTTTCTTT. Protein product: CSVGAAGNTEAFF.

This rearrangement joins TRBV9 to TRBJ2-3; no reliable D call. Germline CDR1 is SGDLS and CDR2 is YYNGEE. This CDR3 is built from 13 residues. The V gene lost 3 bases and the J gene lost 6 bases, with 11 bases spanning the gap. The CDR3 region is CASSATGEDTQYF. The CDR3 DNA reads TGTGCCAGCAGCGCCACCGGAGAGGATACGCAGTATTTT.

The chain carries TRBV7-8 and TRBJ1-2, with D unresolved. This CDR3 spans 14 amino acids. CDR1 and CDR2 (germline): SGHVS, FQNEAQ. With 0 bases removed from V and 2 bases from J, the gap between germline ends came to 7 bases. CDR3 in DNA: TGTGCCAGCAGCTTAGCTGGGCAGAACTATGGCTACACCTTC. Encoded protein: CASSLAGQNYGYTF. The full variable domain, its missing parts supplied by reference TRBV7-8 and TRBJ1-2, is GAGVSQSPRYKVAKRGQDVALRCDPISGHVSLFWYQQALGQGPEFLTYFQNEAQLDKSGLPSDRFFAERPEGSVSTLKIQRTQQEDSAVYLCASSLAGQNYGYTFGSGTRLTVV.

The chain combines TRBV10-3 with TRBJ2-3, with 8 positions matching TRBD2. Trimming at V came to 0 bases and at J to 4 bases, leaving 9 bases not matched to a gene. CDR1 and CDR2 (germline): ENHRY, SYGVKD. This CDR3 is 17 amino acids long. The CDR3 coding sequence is TGTGCCATCAGTGAGTCAAAAGGACTAGCCAGCGCAGATACGCAGTATTTT. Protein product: CAISESKGLASADTQYF.